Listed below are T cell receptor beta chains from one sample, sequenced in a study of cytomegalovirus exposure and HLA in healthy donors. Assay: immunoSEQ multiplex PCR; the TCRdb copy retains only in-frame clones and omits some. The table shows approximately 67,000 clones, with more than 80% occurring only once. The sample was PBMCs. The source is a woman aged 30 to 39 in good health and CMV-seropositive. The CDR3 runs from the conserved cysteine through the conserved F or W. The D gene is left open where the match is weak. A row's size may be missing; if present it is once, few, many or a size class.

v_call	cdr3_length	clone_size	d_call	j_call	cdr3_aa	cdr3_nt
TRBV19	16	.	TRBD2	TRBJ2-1	CASTPPTSGSYNEQFF	TGTGCCAGTACCCCCCCTACTAGCGGGTCCTACAATGAGCAGTTCTTC
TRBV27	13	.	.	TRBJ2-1	CASSLAGNNEQFF	TGTGCCAGCAGTTTAGCAGGGAACAATGAGCAGTTCTTC
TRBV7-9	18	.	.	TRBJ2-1	CASGQGHVFKDPYNEQFF	TGTGCCAGCGGGCAGGGACATGTTTTTAAGGACCCCTACAATGAGCAGTTCTTC
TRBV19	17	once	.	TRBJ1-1	CASRTRWREGGNTEAFF	TGTGCCAGTAGGACGCGGTGGCGAGAAGGGGGGAACACTGAAGCTTTCTTT
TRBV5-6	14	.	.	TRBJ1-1	CASKRTALNTEAFF	TGTGCCAGCAAAAGGACAGCCCTGAACACTGAAGCTTTCTTT
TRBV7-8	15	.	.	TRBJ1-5	CASSLGAWINQPQHF	TGTGCCAGCAGCTTAGGGGCCTGGATCAATCAGCCCCAGCATTTT
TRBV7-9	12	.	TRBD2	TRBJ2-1	CASSLDTSGGFF	TGTGCCAGCAGCTTAGATACTAGCGGAGGGTTCTTC
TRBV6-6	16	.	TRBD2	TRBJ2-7	CASSYHGTSGRDEQYF	TGTGCCAGCAGTTACCACGGGACTAGCGGGAGGGACGAGCAGTACTTC
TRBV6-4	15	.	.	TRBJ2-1	CASSDRLVIYNEQFF	TGTGCCAGCAGTGATCGGCTAGTTATTTACAATGAGCAGTTCTTC
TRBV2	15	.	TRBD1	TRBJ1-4	CASSEGTGDHEKLFF	TGTGCCAGCAGTGAAGGGACAGGGGATCACGAAAAACTGTTTTTT
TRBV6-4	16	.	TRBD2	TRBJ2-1	CASSREERENYNEQFF	TGTGCCAGCAGTCGGGAGGAGCGGGAGAACTACAATGAGCAGTTCTTC
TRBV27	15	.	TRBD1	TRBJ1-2	CASCPGTGANYGYTF	TGTGCCAGCTGCCCCGGGACAGGGGCTAACTATGGCTACACCTTC
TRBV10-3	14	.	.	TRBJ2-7	CAIRIDSAGSEQYF	TGTGCCATCAGAATAGACAGTGCCGGGTCCGAGCAGTACTTC
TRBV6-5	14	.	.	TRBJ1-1	CASSSDSRPTEAFF	TGTGCCAGCAGTTCGGACAGCCGACCCACTGAAGCTTTCTTT
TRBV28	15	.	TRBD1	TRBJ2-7	CASSLSGTGESEQYF	TGTGCCAGCAGTTTATCAGGGACAGGGGAATCCGAGCAGTACTTC
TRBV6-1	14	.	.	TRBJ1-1	CASRDTAMNTEAFF	TGTGCCAGCAGAGACACAGCCATGAACACTGAAGCTTTCTTT
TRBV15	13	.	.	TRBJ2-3	CATSRDHSDTQYF	TGTGCCACCAGCAGAGATCATTCAGATACGCAGTATTTT
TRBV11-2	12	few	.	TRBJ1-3	CASSLIEDRMYF	TGTGCCAGCAGCTTAATAGAGGACAGAATGTATTTT
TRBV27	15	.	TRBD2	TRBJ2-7	CASSLLPGLGYEQYF	TGTGCCAGCAGTCTTCTCCCGGGACTAGGGTACGAGCAGTACTTC
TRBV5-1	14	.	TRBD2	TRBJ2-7	CASNSGLVSYEQYF	TGCGCCAGCAACTCCGGACTAGTATCTTACGAGCAGTACTTC
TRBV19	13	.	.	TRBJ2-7	CASGSGNYVEQYF	TGTGCCAGTGGGTCAGGGAATTACGTCGAGCAGTACTTC
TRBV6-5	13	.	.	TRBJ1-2	CASSFPGGDGYTF	TGTGCCAGCAGTTTCCCGGGGGGCGATGGCTACACCTTC
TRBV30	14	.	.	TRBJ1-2	CAWRRTGSRYGYTF	TGTGCCTGGAGAAGAACCGGGAGCCGCTATGGCTACACCTTC
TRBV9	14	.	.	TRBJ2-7	CASAASGATDEQYF	TGTGCCAGCGCGGCGTCAGGGGCTACCGACGAGCAGTACTTC
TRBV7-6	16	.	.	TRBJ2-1	CASSRTGGGSYNEQFF	TGTGCCAGCAGCCGCACTGGGGGAGGATCCTACAATGAGCAGTTCTTC
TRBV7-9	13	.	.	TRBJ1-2	CASSLGGYYGYTF	TGTGCCAGCAGCTTAGGAGGGTACTATGGCTACACCTTC
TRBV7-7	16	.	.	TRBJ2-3	CASSPSLRVATDTQYF	TGTGCCAGCAGCCCGTCGTTGCGGGTCGCGACAGATACGCAGTATTTT
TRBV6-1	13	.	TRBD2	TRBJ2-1	CASSGLAGTEQFF	TGTGCCAGCAGTGGACTAGCGGGAACTGAGCAGTTCTTC
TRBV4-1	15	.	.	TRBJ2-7	CASSRASGFAYEQYF	TGCGCCAGCAGCCGAGCTTCGGGATTCGCCTACGAGCAGTACTTC
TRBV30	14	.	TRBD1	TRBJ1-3	CAWGRQGFGNTIYF	TGTGCCTGGGGTCGACAGGGCTTTGGAAACACCATATATTTT
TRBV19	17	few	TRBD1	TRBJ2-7	CASSTILRTGMSYEQYF	TGTGCCAGTAGTACAATACTCAGGACAGGCATGTCCTACGAGCAGTACTTC
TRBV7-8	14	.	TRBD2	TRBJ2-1	CASRLGGGHNEQFF	TGTGCCAGCAGACTTGGCGGGGGGCACAATGAGCAGTTCTTC
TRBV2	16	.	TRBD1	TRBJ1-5	CASGGTGNRVRQPQHF	TGTGCCAGCGGAGGGACAGGGAATCGGGTGCGTCAGCCCCAGCATTTT
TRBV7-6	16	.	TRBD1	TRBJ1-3	CASSIPSTGAGNTIYF	TGTGCCAGCAGCATCCCATCGACAGGGGCTGGAAACACCATATATTTT
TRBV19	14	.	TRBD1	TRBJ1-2	CASSSGQGARGYTF	TGTGCCAGTAGTTCTGGACAGGGGGCAAGGGGCTACACCTTC
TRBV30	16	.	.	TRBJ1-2	CALPREPGGPNYGYTF	TGTGCCTTGCCCCGCGAGCCGGGGGGACCTAACTATGGCTACACCTTC
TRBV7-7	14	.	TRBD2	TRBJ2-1	CASSLGGGQSEQFF	TGTGCCAGCAGCTTGGGGGGAGGGCAATCGGAGCAGTTCTTC
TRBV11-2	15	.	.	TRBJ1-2	CASSLDPASIYGYTF	TGTGCCAGCAGCTTAGATCCCGCAAGCATCTATGGCTACACCTTC
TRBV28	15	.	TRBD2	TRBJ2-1	CASRGTSGRASEQFF	TGTGCCAGCAGGGGGACTAGCGGGAGGGCCAGTGAGCAGTTCTTC
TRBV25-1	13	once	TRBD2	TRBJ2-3	CATDSGNIDTQYF	TGTGCCACCGATAGCGGGAATATAGATACGCAGTATTTT
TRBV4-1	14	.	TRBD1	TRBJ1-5	CASSRTGGNQPQHF	TGCGCCAGCAGCCGGACAGGGGGGAATCAGCCCCAGCATTTT
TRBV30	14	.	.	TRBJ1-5	CAWSVGASNQPQHF	TGTGCCTGGAGTGTAGGGGCTAGCAATCAGCCCCAGCATTTT
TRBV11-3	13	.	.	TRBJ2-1	CASSPPLGSEQFF	TGTGCCAGCAGCCCGCCTCTAGGCAGTGAGCAGTTCTTC
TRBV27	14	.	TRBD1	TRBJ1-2	CASSFRGDSPNYTF	TGTGCCAGCAGTTTTAGGGGGGACAGCCCCAACTACACCTTC
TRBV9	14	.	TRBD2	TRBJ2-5	CASSPWTSAETQYF	TGTGCCAGCAGCCCCTGGACTAGCGCGGAGACCCAGTACTTC
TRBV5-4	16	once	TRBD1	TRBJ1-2	CASSPTGAQGAYGYTF	TGTGCCAGCAGCCCGACAGGGGCCCAAGGGGCCTATGGCTACACCTTC
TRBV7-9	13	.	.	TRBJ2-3	CASTSQGGDTQYF	TGTGCCAGCACCTCACAGGGGGGGGATACGCAGTATTTT
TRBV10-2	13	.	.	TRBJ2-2	CASRVVETGELFF	TGCGCCAGCAGGGTGGTGGAGACCGGGGAGCTGTTTTTT
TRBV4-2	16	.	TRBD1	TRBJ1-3	CASSQGQGVSGNTIYF	TGTGCCAGCAGCCAAGGACAGGGAGTTTCTGGAAACACCATATATTTT
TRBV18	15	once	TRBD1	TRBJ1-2	CASTQPGGPNYGYTF	TGTGCCAGCACTCAACCAGGGGGGCCTAACTATGGCTACACCTTC
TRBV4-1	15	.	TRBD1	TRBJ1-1	CASSQTTGLNTEAFF	TGCGCCAGCAGCCAAACGACAGGGTTGAACACTGAAGCTTTCTTT
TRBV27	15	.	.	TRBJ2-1	CASTTGSPVGNEQFF	TGTGCCAGCACCACCGGGAGCCCGGTCGGCAATGAACAGTTCTTC
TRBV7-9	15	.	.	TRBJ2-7	CASSLEGVGLGEQYF	TGTGCCAGCAGCTTAGAGGGGGTGGGGCTTGGCGAGCAGTACTTC
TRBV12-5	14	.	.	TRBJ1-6	CASGPGHTSSPLHF	TGTGCTAGTGGTCCCGGACATACGTCTTCACCCCTCCACTTT